This T cell receptor (beta chain) was retrieved from a study of CD8 T cells in Susac syndrome. An input of about 0.45 to 1 ug of RNA was subjected to reverse transcription using random hexamers. Amplification of TCR beta CDR3 across 54 Vbeta and 13 Jbeta was performed with immunoSEQ multiplex PCR. TCRdb recomputed calls from the immunoSEQ multiplex PCR reads with MiXCR, one row per CDR3 protein. In the table there are under 550,000 distinct CDR3 sequences, 85% of which are singletons. Germline V gene sequence: CDR1 MGHDK, CDR2 SYGVNS. Trimming at V came to 4 bases and at J to 0 bases, leaving 9 bases not matched to a gene. The CDR3 sequence is 17 residues long. Sequencing of TCR beta drew on CD8+ and CD4+ T cells from blood. Treatment-naive patients with stable or active relapsing-remitting disease served as multiple sclerosis controls. TEMRA cells were FACS-enriched, while CD8+ and CD4+ T cells were negatively isolated.

The gene calls are TRBV25-1 and TRBJ2-1, with 7 bases lining up with TRBD1. The sequencing sample was made of CD8+ T cells from PBMCs. The receptor was isolated from a human donor with multiple sclerosis. CDR3 nucleotides: TGTGCCAGCAGTGGGGGGACAGAAAGAAGCTCCTACAATGAGCAGTTCTTC. This sequence encodes CASSGGTERSSYNEQFF.